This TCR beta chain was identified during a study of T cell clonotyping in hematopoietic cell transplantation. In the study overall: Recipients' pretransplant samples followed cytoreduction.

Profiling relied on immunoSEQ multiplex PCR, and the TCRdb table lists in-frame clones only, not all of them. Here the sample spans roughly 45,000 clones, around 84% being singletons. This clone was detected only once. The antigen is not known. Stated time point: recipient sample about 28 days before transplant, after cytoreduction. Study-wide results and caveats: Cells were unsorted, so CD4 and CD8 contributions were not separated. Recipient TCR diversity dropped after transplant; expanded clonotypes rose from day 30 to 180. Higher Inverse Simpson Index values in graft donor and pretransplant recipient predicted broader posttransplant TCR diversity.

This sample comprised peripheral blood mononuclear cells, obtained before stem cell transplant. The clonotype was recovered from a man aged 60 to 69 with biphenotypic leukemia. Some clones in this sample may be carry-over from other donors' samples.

The CDR3 reads CASSGLAGHTGELFF. The CDR3, as DNA: TGCGCCAGCAGCGGACTAGCGGGCCACACCGGGGAGCTGTTTTTT. V gene TRBV5-1 combines with J gene TRBJ2-2; 11 nucleotides match TRBD2. CDR3 size: 15 residues. V trimming: 4 bases; J trimming: 3 bases; junction bases outside the gene matches: 2. Per the germline V gene, CDR1 is SGHRS and CDR2 is YFSETQ.